Below, 3 T cell receptor beta chains from the same sample are listed, as sequenced in a study of cytomegalovirus exposure and HLA in healthy donors. PCR primers comprised 60 Vbeta and 13 Jbeta primers. Clones were sequenced by immunoSEQ multiplex PCR, and TCRdb holds only the in-frame ones, with some missing. Of roughly 120,000 clones listed, 77% were seen once; the top ten hold approximately 3.7%. Sequenced material: PBMCs. All receptors derive from a human donor in good health.

This clone was observed a single time. This sequence joins TRBV4-1 and TRBJ2-1; D unclear. The CDR3 extends over 13 amino acids. The germline V gene has CDR1 MGHRA and CDR2 YSYEKL. The V gene lost 6 bases and the J gene lost 4 bases, with 10 bases spanning the gap. CDR3 sequence: CASRPAAYNEQFF. The CDR3 coding sequence is TGCGCCAGCAGGCCCGCAGCGTACAATGAGCAGTTCTTC.

This clone was seen more than once but under ten times. The chain employs TRBV11-3 and TRBJ2-7; a weak D match, TRBD1 (6 bases). From germline, CDR1 is SGHNT and CDR2 YENEEA. V gave up 3 bases and J gave up 7 bases, with 10 bases separating them. The CDR3 length is 12 residues. The CDR3: CASSLGAGEQYF. The DNA of the CDR3 is TGTGCCAGCAGCTTGGGGGCGGGTGAGCAGTACTTC.

This clone has just a few counts. The V call is TRBV19, the J call TRBJ2-7; TRBD1 matches 8 bases. This CDR3 has 14 residues. The V gene's germline CDR1 is LNHDA and CDR2 SQIVND (reference sequence). Trimming took 7 bases from V and 0 from J; bases not matched to a gene: 5. The CDR3 reads CASNRQGSSYEQYF. Written as DNA, the CDR3 is TGTGCCAGTAACCGACAGGGGAGCTCCTACGAGCAGTACTTC.